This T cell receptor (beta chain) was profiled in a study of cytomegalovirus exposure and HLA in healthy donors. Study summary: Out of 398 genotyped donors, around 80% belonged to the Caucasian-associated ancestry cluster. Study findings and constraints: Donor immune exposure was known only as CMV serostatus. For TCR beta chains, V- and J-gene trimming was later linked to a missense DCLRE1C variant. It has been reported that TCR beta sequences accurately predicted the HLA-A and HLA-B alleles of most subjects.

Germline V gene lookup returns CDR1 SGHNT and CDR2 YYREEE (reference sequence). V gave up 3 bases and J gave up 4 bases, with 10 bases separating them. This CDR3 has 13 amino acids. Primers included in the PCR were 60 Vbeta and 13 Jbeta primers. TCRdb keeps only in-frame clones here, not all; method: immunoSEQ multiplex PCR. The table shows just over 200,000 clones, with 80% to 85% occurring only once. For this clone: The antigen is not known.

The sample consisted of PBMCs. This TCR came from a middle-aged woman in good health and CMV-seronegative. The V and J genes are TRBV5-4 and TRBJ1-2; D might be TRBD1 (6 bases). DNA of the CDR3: TGTGCCAGCAGCTACAGGGACGCCTATGGCTACACCTTC. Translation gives CASSYRDAYGYTF.